The 2 T cell receptor beta chains presented below share a single source sample, sequenced in a study of blood T cell repertoires in COVID-19. Generated by immunoSEQ multiplex PCR, the TCRdb table keeps only in-frame clones and is missing some. This sample has hundreds of thousands of clones, with 75% to 85% found just once. Input material: peripheral blood. The receptors were sampled from a woman aged 60 to 75 with active or convalescent COVID-19.

This clone was detected once. The V gene is TRBV12-5, the J gene TRBJ1-4; the match to TRBD1 covers 7 bases. Germline CDR1 LGHNT, CDR2 FRNRAP. The V and J ends lost 2 bases and 3 bases, in that order; junction bases with no gene match: 6. The CDR3 covers 16 residues. DNA of the CDR3: TGTGCTAGTGGTTTGACCTCGGGACAGCCTAATGAAAAACTGTTTTTT. It is translated as CASGLTSGQPNEKLFF.

J is TRBJ2-7 and V is TRBV5-4, with TRBD2 identical over 7 bases. CDR3 length: 13 amino acids. Germline CDR1 is SGHNT and CDR2 is YYREEE (reference sequence). The V gene end was trimmed by 4 bases and the J gene end by 2 bases; junction bases not matched to a gene: 3. Here the CDR3 DNA reads TGTGCCAGCAGCCCCAGCGGGGCCTACGAGCAGTACTTC. Residues: CASSPSGAYEQYF.